This record covers a single T cell receptor beta chain. V was shortened by 3 bases and J by 7 bases, with 19 bases between the two germline ends. Germline V gives CDR1 MGHRA, CDR2 YSYEKL. There are 15 residues in the CDR3. Study processing details: Amplification with reference gene primers provided the estimates of nucleated cell counts. Generated by immunoSEQ multiplex PCR, the TCRdb table keeps only in-frame clones and is missing some. That table is the source of V, J and clone size, and D and trimming were worked out from the DNA. The table shows some 140,000 clones, with around 89% occurring only once. The data were obtained in a study of blood T cell repertoires in COVID-19. The overall study: COVID-19 samples collected from the United States, Italy and Spain covered acute and convalescent phases. T cells, B-cell-depleted T cells, or PBMCs provided the cDNA or gDNA that served as material.

This receptor was identified in a man aged 50 to 60 with active or convalescent COVID-19. The source material was peripheral blood. The V gene is TRBV4-1, the J gene TRBJ2-7, with D perhaps matching TRBD1 (6 bases). CDR3 sequence (DNA): TGCGCCAGCAGCCACGTAGGACAGAGACCCTGGGAGCAGTACTTC. It yields the protein CASSHVGQRPWEQYF.